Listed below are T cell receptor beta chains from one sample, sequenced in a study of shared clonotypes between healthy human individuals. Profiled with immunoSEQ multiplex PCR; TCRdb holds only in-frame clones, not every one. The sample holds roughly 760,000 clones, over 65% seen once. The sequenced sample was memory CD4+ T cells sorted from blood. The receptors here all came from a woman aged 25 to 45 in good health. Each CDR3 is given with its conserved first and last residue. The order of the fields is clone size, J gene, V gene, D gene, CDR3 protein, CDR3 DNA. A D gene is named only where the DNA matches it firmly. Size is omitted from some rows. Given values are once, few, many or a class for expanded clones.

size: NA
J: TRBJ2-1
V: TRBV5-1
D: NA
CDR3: CASSLAAASSYNEQFF
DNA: TGCGCCAGCAGCTTGGCAGCGGCCAGCTCCTACAATGAGCAGTTCTTC

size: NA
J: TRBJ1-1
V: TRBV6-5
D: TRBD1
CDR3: CASSHRDRVTEAFF
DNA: TGTGCCAGCAGCCACCGGGACAGGGTGACTGAAGCTTTCTTT

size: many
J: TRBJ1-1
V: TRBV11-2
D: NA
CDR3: CASSGGHQGSTEAFF
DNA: TGTGCCAGCAGCGGGGGACACCAGGGGAGCACTGAAGCTTTCTTT

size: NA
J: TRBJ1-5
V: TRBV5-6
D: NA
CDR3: CASSLGFFNQPQHF
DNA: TGTGCCAGCAGCCTAGGGTTTTTCAATCAGCCCCAGCATTTT

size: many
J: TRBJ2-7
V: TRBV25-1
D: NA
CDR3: CASSDTKGSYEQYF
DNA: TGTGCCAGCAGTGACACCAAGGGGTCCTACGAGCAGTACTTC

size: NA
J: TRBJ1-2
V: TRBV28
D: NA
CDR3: CASSSTYYGYTF
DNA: TGTGCCAGCAGTTCGACCTACTATGGCTACACCTTC

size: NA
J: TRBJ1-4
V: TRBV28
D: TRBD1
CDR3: CASSLGTGLREKLFF
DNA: TGTGCCAGCAGTTTGGGGACAGGGCTAAGGGAAAAACTGTTTTTT

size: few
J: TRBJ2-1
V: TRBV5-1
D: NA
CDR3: CASSLAGHNEQFF
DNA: TGCGCCAGCAGCTTGGCCGGGCACAATGAGCAGTTCTTC

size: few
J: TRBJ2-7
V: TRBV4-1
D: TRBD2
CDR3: CASSQDAIAGIGFGEQYF
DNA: TGCGCCAGCAGCCAAGACGCGATAGCGGGAATTGGTTTCGGCGAGCAGTACTTC

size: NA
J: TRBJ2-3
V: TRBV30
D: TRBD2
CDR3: CAWSPGLVRTDTQYF
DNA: TGTGCCTGGAGTCCGGGACTAGTTCGCACAGATACGCAGTATTTT

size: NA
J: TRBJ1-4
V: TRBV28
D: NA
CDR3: CASSSPRGPDDKLFF
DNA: TGTGCCAGCAGTTCTCCAAGAGGGCCGGATGACAAACTGTTTTTT

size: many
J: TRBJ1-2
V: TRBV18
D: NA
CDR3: CASSQRARQLDGYTF
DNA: TGTGCCAGCTCACAAAGAGCGAGACAGCTTGATGGCTACACCTTC

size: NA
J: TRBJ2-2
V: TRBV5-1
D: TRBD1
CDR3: CASSLEGQTNTGELFF
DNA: TGCGCCAGCAGCTTGGAGGGACAGACGAACACCGGGGAGCTGTTTTTT

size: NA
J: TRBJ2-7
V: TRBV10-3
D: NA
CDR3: CAISESATVSHEQYF
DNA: TGTGCCATCAGTGAGTCTGCGACAGTCAGCCACGAGCAGTACTTC

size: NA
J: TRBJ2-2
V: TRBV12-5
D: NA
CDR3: CASGTGTLNTGELFF
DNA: TGTGCTAGTGGGACCGGGACACTGAACACCGGGGAGCTGTTTTTT

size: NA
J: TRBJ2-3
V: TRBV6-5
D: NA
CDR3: CASSYSLAASTDTQYF
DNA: TGTGCCAGCAGTTACTCGCTAGCAGCTAGCACAGATACGCAGTATTTT

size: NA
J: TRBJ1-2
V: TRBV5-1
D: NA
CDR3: CASSAEWTTMGYTF
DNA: TGCGCCAGCAGCGCCGAATGGACAACGATGGGCTACACCTTC

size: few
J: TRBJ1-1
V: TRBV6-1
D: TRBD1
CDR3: CASSPPRQGRTEAFF
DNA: TGTGCCAGCAGCCCGCCCCGACAGGGCCGGACTGAAGCTTTCTTT

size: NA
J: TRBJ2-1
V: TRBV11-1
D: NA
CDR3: CASSTLAFADEQFF
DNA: TGTGCCAGCAGCACCCTAGCGTTTGCAGATGAGCAGTTCTTC

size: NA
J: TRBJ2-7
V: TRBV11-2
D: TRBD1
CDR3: CASSPRGQVMHEQYF
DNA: TGTGCCAGCAGCCCCAGGGGACAGGTAATGCACGAGCAGTACTTC

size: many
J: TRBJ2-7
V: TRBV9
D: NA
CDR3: CASSVDLQGHGLDEQYF
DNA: TGTGCCAGCAGCGTAGACCTCCAGGGACATGGCTTGGACGAGCAGTACTTC

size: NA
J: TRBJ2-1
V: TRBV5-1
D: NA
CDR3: CASSLVQGYNEQFF
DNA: TGCGCCAGCAGCTTGGTCCAGGGATACAATGAGCAGTTCTTC

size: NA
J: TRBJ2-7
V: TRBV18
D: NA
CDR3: CASSPANRGREQYF
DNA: TGTGCCAGCTCACCCGCCAATAGGGGACGCGAGCAGTACTTC

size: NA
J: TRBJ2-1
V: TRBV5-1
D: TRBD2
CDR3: CASSPGLAGLPEQFF
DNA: TGCGCCAGCAGCCCAGGACTAGCGGGTCTTCCTGAGCAGTTCTTC